This passage covers 28 T cell receptor beta chains from one sample sequenced in a study of read filtering for tumor transcriptome and immune sequencing. The library was built from around 400 ng RNA with molecular barcoded adaptors for alpha/delta and beta/gamma chains. TCRdb reanalysed the reads using MiXCR and keeps one entry per CDR3 protein. Of approximately 60,000 distinct CDR3 sequences listed, about 20% were seen once; the top ten hold approximately 18%. Sequencing used a population of CD138-negative cells sorted from bone marrow. Every receptor here comes from a donor over 35 with multiple myeloma.

This clonotype occurred a few times. The gene calls are TRBV29-1 and TRBJ2-5; 10 nucleotides align to TRBD1. This CDR3 contains 14 residues. The J segment lost 4 bases and the V segment lost 0 bases, leaving 2 bases of the junction unmatched. The V gene's germline CDR1 is SQVTM and CDR2 ANQGSEA. The CDR3 loop reads CSVEEGQGRETQYF. CDR3 bases: TGCAGCGTTGAAGAGGGACAGGGGAGAGAGACCCAGTACTTC.

J is TRBJ2-2 and V is TRBV7-6, with D hard to call. The V gene lost 4 bases and the J gene lost 8 bases, with 8 bases spanning the gap. The CDR3 has 12 residues. Germline CDR1 SGHVS, CDR2 FNYEAQ. The DNA for the CDR3 is TGTGCCAGCAGCTACTCTCCGGGGGAGCTGTTTTTT. Translation: CASSYSPGELFF.

In the case of this clonotype: Given a much more abundant clone one base away, this may be a read error. V usage is TRBV4-1 and J usage is TRBJ1-1, with D possibly being TRBD1 (6 bases). The CDR3 is 15 amino acids. CDR1 and CDR2 from the germline V gene are MGHRA and YSYEKL. This CDR3 reads CASSQGYRENTGAFF. The CDR3 nucleotides are TGCGCCAGCAGCCAAGGGTACAGGGAGAACACTGGAGCTTTCTTT.

This clonotype was seen ten or more times. The rearrangement uses TRBV20-1 and TRBJ2-4; D is possibly TRBD1 (6 bases). Germline assignment: CDR1 DFQATT and CDR2 SNEGSKA (reference sequence). The CDR3 sequence is 14 residues long. V lost 4 bases and J 2 bases, leaving 12 bases between the germline ends. CDR3 sequence reads: CSAMTGQTKNIQYF. CDR3 nucleotides: TGCAGTGCTATGACAGGCCAGACCAAAAACATTCAGTACTTC.

By share of the sample, this clonotype is medium-sized. The CDR3 coding sequence is TGTGCTAGTGGCCAGGGACATAACACCGGGGAGCTGTTTTTT. It is translated as CASGQGHNTGELFF. The gene calls are TRBV12-5 and TRBJ2-2; weak D call: TRBD1 (6 bases). Germline CDR1 is LGHNT and CDR2 is FRNRAP. Trimming shortened V by 6 bases and J by 2 bases, and 10 bases separated the two germline ends. The CDR3 totals 14 residues.

This clonotype was recorded at least ten times. The V and J genes are TRBV5-4 and TRBJ2-5; perhaps D is TRBD1 or TRBD2 (5 bases each). The CDR3 extends over 16 amino acids. Trimming pared 5 bases from V and 5 bases from J, leaving 22 bases between. Germline CDR1 and CDR2: SGHNT and YYREEE (reference sequence). In DNA, the CDR3 is TGTGCCAGCAGACCGGGGCAAACCCTCTCCAGGGAGACCCAGTACTTC. Protein product: CASRPGQTLSRETQYF.

The gene calls are TRBV28 and TRBJ2-3, with TRBD1 as a possible D gene (6 bases). Trimming removed 6 bases at V and 0 bases at J, with 16 bases between. In germline, CDR1 is MDHEN, CDR2 SYDVKM. The CDR3 is made up of 16 amino acids. CDR3 DNA: TGTGCCAGCAGCCCACACACAGGGCGGAGCACAGATACGCAGTATTTT. Translating it yields CASSPHTGRSTDTQYF.

This clonotype was seen many times. This rearrangement joins TRBV19 to TRBJ2-2; possible D gene TRBD1, 5 bases. The CDR3 is made up of 16 amino acids. V gave up 9 bases and J gave up 0 bases, with 17 bases separating them. Germline-derived CDR1 and CDR2 are LNHDA and SQIVND (reference sequence). DNA for the CDR3: TGTGCCAGCAGGGCTCTGGGCTTATCGAACACCGGGGAGCTGTTTTTT. This codes for CASRALGLSNTGELFF.

This clonotype was observed at least ten times. The chain uses TRBV18 and TRBJ1-1; D remains ambiguous. Germline V gene data show CDR1 as KGHSH and CDR2 as LQKENI. V was clipped by 3 bases and J by 1 base, with 9 bases between them. The CDR3 is 14 residues long. The CDR3 sequence: CASSPLRGNTEAFF. The CDR3 bases are TGTGCCAGCTCACCTCTACGGGGGAACACTGAAGCTTTCTTT.

This clonotype was seen at least ten times. This chain joins TRBV30 and TRBJ2-3, with D possibly TRBD2 on 6 matching bases. Between the trimmed V and J ends, which lost 3 bases and 10 bases, there was a span of 17 bases. This CDR3 has 13 residues. Per germline, CDR1 GTSNPN and CDR2 SVGIG (reference sequence). CDR3 protein: CAWRDSGLGPQYF. CDR3 bases: TGTGCCTGGAGGGATTCGGGACTCGGCCCGCAGTATTTT.

This clonotype was counted ten times or more. The rearrangement links TRBV5-1 to TRBJ1-6; weak D call: TRBD1 (5 bases). This CDR3 comprises 15 residues. Germline CDR1 reads SGHRS; CDR2 reads YFSETQ. V dropped 5 bases and J dropped 7 bases, with 16 bases sitting between them. CDR3 protein: CASSTWDLENSPLHF. DNA for the CDR3: TGCGCCAGCAGTACCTGGGACCTTGAGAATTCACCCCTCCACTTT. The full variable domain, with the rest looked up from reference TRBV5-1 and TRBJ1-6, is KAGVTQTPRYLIKTRGQQVTLSCSPISGHRSVSWYQQTPGQGLQFLFEYFSETQRNKGNFPGRFSGRQFSNSRSEMNVSTLELGDSALYLCASSTWDLENSPLHFGNGTRLTVT.

This clonotype was seen a few times. The genes are TRBV20-1 and TRBJ1-2, with D perhaps matching TRBD1 (5 bases). The CDR3 runs 13 residues. Germline V gene lookup returns CDR1 DFQATT and CDR2 SNEGSKA (reference sequence). The ends were cut back, 6 bases at V and 3 bases at J, with 14 bases in the middle. CDR3 in DNA: TGCAGTGCCCTAGGTGAGGGACACTATGGCTACACCTTC. This sequence encodes CSALGEGHYGYTF.

This chain links TRBV5-1 with TRBJ1-2; 7 positions agree with TRBD1. Germline values: CDR1 SGHRS, CDR2 YFSETQ. The CDR3 runs to 16 residues. J lost 4 bases, V lost 1 base, and 10 bases had no gene match. This CDR3 is CASSLLGQDDSYGYTF. CDR3 coding DNA: TGCGCCAGCAGCTTGCTAGGACAGGACGACAGCTATGGCTACACCTTC.

This clonotype was observed a few times. V is TRBV6-6 and J is TRBJ2-3; D remains ambiguous. V lost 2 bases and J lost 3, with 6 bases in between. The CDR3 spans 13 residues. Germline loops: CDR1 MNHNY, CDR2 SVGAGI (reference sequence). Here the CDR3 reads CASSYRVTDTQYF. CDR3 DNA: TGTGCCAGCAGTTACCGGGTGACAGATACGCAGTATTTT.

This clonotype appeared many times. V gene TRBV28 combines with J gene TRBJ2-5; D is unresolved. V lost 4 bases and J 5 bases, leaving 2 bases between the germline ends. CDR3 length: 10 amino acids. CDR1 MDHEN and CDR2 SYDVKM come from the germline V gene. In DNA, the CDR3 is TGTGCCAGCAGTTATGAGACCCAGTACTTC. This codes for CASSYETQYF. Full variable domain (outside the CDR3, taken from reference TRBV28 and TRBJ2-5): DVKVTQSSRYLVKRTGEKVFLECVQDMDHENMFWYRQDPGLGLRLIYFSYDVKMKEKGDIPEGYSVSREKKERFSLILESASTNQTSMYLCASSYETQYFGPGTRLLVL.

V gene TRBV6-5 combines with J gene TRBJ1-5, with a possible D match to TRBD1 (6 bases). The CDR3 extends over 14 amino acids. V was trimmed by 2 bases and J by 7 bases, leaving 12 bases between them. The germline V gene has CDR1 MNHEY and CDR2 SVGAGI. The DNA for the CDR3 is TGTGCCAGCAGTTACACAGGGTTTGGACAGCCCCAGCATTTT. It is translated as CASSYTGFGQPQHF.

This clonotype was recorded many times. The rearrangement joins TRBV3-1 to TRBJ2-2; weak D call: TRBD2 (6 bases). This CDR3 has 15 residues. Deletions cut 5 bases from V and 4 bases from J, with 14 bases between. Germline V gene lookup returns CDR1 LGHDT and CDR2 YNNKEL (reference sequence). The CDR3 reads CASSSRSGATGELFF. CDR3 DNA sequence: TGTGCCAGCAGCTCTCGATCGGGAGCCACCGGGGAGCTGTTTTTT. Using reference TRBV3-1 and TRBJ2-2 for the parts outside the CDR3, the full variable domain is DTAVSQTPKYLVTQMGNDKSIKCEQNLGHDTMYWYKQDSKKFLKIMFSYNNKELIINETVPNRFSPKSPDKAHLNLHINSLELGDSAVYFCASSSRSGATGELFFGEGSRLTVL.

V is TRBV10-3 and J is TRBJ1-5; D gene ambiguous. The CDR3 spans 12 residues. V lost 11 bases and J lost 0, with 8 bases in between. The germline V gene has CDR1 ENHRY and CDR2 SYGVKD. DNA for the CDR3: TGTGCCGCCGGGGATAGCAATCAGCCCCAGCATTTT. Its protein is CAAGDSNQPQHF.

As to this clonotype: In this CDR3 the conserved last residue, phenylalanine or tryptophan, is missing, so a read error is likely. CDR3 loop: CASSPTSVGGNEQFL. CDR3 coding DNA: TGCGCCAGCAGCCCGACTAGCGTCGGGGGGAATGAGCAGTTCCTC. V usage is TRBV5-1 and J usage is TRBJ2-1; 8 bases align to TRBD2. This CDR3 comprises 15 residues. V lost 4 bases, J lost 7 bases, and 10 bases stayed unmatched. Germline V gene sequence: CDR1 SGHRS, CDR2 YFSETQ.

Worth noting for this clonotype: One junction end disagrees with the germline gene, perhaps due to a read error. The gene calls are TRBV5-1 and TRBJ1-1, with 7 positions matching TRBD1. The CDR3 extends over 15 amino acids. Looked up from germline, CDR1 is SGHRS and CDR2 is YFSETQ. The CDR3 region has the DNA TGCGCCAGCAGAGGGACAGAGGGGTTTCACACTGAAGCTCTCTTT. Translating it yields CASRGTEGFHTEALF.

At least ten counts were recorded for this clonotype. The chain recombines TRBV4-1 with TRBJ1-1; D is perhaps TRBD1 (6 bases). Germline V gene data show CDR1 as MGHRA and CDR2 as YSYEKL. Trimming removed 2 bases at V and 3 bases at J, with 13 bases between. CDR3 size: 15 residues. The CDR3 sequence is CASSQNAGDYTEAFF. CDR3 coding DNA: TGCGCCAGCAGCCAAAACGCAGGGGATTACACTGAAGCTTTCTTT.

The chain couples TRBV18 to TRBJ1-1; D gene uncertain. Germline V lookup: CDR1 KGHSH, CDR2 LQKENI. The CDR3 consists of 17 residues. Deletions cut 6 bases from V and 3 bases from J, with 23 bases between. CDR3 DNA sequence: TGTGCCAGCTCCCCTGCAATGGGGTTAGTTCGAGACACTGAAGCTTTCTTT. Residues: CASSPAMGLVRDTEAFF. The full variable domain, in which reference TRBV18 and TRBJ1-1 provide the parts outside the CDR3, is NAGVMQNPRHLVRRRGQEARLRCSPMKGHSHVYWYRQLPEEGLKFMVYLQKENIIDESGMPKERFSAEFPKEGPSILRIQQVVRGDSAAYFCASSPAMGLVRDTEAFFGQGTRLTVV.

This clonotype appeared a single time. Compared with germline, one end of the junction differs, possibly owing to a read error. The V call is TRBV5-1, the J call TRBJ2-1; 7 nucleotides agree with TRBD2. The CDR3 sequence is 15 residues long. Looked up from germline, CDR1 is SGHRS and CDR2 is YFSETQ. Here the CDR3 reads CASSSVRGGTNEQFF. CDR3 coding DNA: TGCGCCAGCAGCTCAGTGAGGGGAGGGACGAATGAGCAATTCTTC.

This clonotype was seen many times. V gene TRBV4-1 combines with J gene TRBJ2-7; possibly TRBD2 for D (5 bases). Per the germline V gene, CDR1 is MGHRA and CDR2 is YSYEKL. The CDR3 consists of 15 residues. The V and J ends lost 4 bases and 0 bases respectively, with 13 bases between them. The CDR3 nucleotides read TGCGCCAGCAGCCCCGCAGCGGAGAGCTCCTACGAGCAGTACTTC. Protein product: CASSPAAESSYEQYF.

This clonotype was counted ten times or more. The chain recombines TRBV29-1 with TRBJ1-5; D is ambiguous. Germline values: CDR1 SQVTM, CDR2 ANQGSEA. CDR3 length: 14 amino acids. V was clipped by 4 bases and J by 6 bases, with 16 bases between them. The CDR3 region is CSVGGKAGSQPQHF. CDR3 nucleotides: TGCAGCGTTGGTGGGAAGGCAGGCAGTCAGCCCCAGCATTTT.

The J gene is TRBJ2-7, the V gene TRBV2, with 7 bases fitting TRBD1. V trimming: 6 bases; J trimming: 2 bases; junction bases outside the gene matches: 7. CDR1 and CDR2 from the germline V gene are SNHLY and FYNNEI. This CDR3 contains 14 residues. The CDR3 loop reads CASRETGSPYEQYF. The CDR3 DNA reads TGTGCCAGCAGAGAGACAGGGTCCCCCTACGAGCAGTACTTC.

This clonotype was seen ten or more times. This rearrangement joins TRBV28 to TRBJ1-2; D ambiguous. The CDR3 is made up of 12 amino acids. Germline V gene lookup returns CDR1 MDHEN and CDR2 SYDVKM. Trimming removed 3 bases at V and 7 bases at J, with 9 bases between. The CDR3 bases are TGTGCCAGCAGTTTTAGATGGCTTGGCTACACCTTC. This codes for CASSFRWLGYTF.

This clonotype came up many times. The chain combines TRBV5-1 with TRBJ1-1, with D perhaps matching TRBD1 (6 bases). Trimming stripped 2 bases from V and 1 base from J, with 12 bases between. This CDR3 is built from 15 residues. Germline CDR1 and CDR2: SGHRS and YFSETQ. This CDR3 is CASSFASGANTEAFF. In nucleotides, the CDR3 is TGCGCCAGCAGCTTTGCCTCGGGGGCGAACACTGAAGCTTTCTTT.